This is a list of T cell receptor beta chains from one sample in a study of blood T cell repertoires in COVID-19. TCRdb's copy holds only in-frame clones and misses some; the assay was immunoSEQ multiplex PCR. Of 190,000 or so clones listed, 87% are singletons. Sample: PBMCs or T cells enriched from blood (not recorded which). The receptors shown here come from a woman aged 25 to 45 who had recovered from COVID-19. Both conserved end residues are part of each CDR3. Each record gives: J gene, V gene, CDR3 length, clone size, D gene, CDR3 protein, CDR3 DNA. The D gene is left open where the match is weak. Only some rows state a clone size, as once, few, many or a class for expanded clones.

>TRBJ2-7|TRBV3-1/TRBV3-2|13|.|.
CASSRHNSYEQYF
TGTGCCAGCAGCCGGCACAACTCCTACGAGCAGTACTTC
>TRBJ2-5|TRBV29-1|13|.|.
CSVEGAAGETQYF
TGCAGCGTTGAAGGGGCCGCTGGAGAGACCCAGTACTTC
>TRBJ1-2|TRBV21-1|16|.|.
CASRPGHDPINYGYTF
TGTGCCAGCAGACCGGGACACGACCCGATTAACTATGGCTACACCTTC
>TRBJ1-2|TRBV9|14|.|.
CASGMDRGPSGYTF
TGTGCCAGCGGGATGGACAGAGGCCCTAGTGGCTACACCTTC
>TRBJ1-1|TRBV19|14|.|.
CASSMRGGRTEAFF
TGTGCCAGTAGTATGAGGGGAGGGAGGACTGAAGCTTTCTTT
>TRBJ2-7|TRBV30|13|.|TRBD2
CAWSVLAGYEQYF
TGTGCCTGGAGTGTTCTAGCGGGCTACGAGCAGTACTTC
>TRBJ1-1|TRBV7-2|13|.|.
CASSPWGGTEAFF
TGTGCCAGCAGTCCATGGGGGGGTACTGAAGCTTTCTTT
>TRBJ1-1|TRBV5-1|16|.|.
CASSFSIKDSATEAFF
TGCGCCAGCAGCTTTTCTATCAAGGACAGCGCCACTGAAGCTTTCTTT
>TRBJ1-2|TRBV2|19|.|TRBD1
CASSEGRGQGAVPNYGYTF
TGTGCCAGCAGTGAGGGACGGGGACAGGGGGCTGTTCCTAACTATGGCTACACCTTC
>TRBJ2-2|TRBV7-2|16|.|TRBD2
CASSVLAGGEAGELFF
TGTGCCAGCAGCGTGCTAGCGGGGGGGGAAGCCGGGGAGCTGTTTTTT
>TRBJ2-7|TRBV7-2|13|.|TRBD1
CASSRQGTYEQYF
TGTGCCAGCAGCCGACAGGGAACCTACGAGCAGTACTTC
>TRBJ1-1|TRBV20-1|11|.|.
CSASRANEAFF
TGCAGTGCTAGCAGGGCGAACGAAGCTTTCTTT
>TRBJ1-6|TRBV14|14|.|.
CASSRGDPNSPLHF
TGTGCCAGCAGCCGGGGAGACCCGAATTCACCCCTCCACTTT
>TRBJ2-7|TRBV6-5|15|.|.
CASSYGAGGTYEQYF
TGTGCCAGCAGTTACGGGGCAGGCGGTACCTACGAGCAGTACTTC
>TRBJ1-2|TRBV6-5|12|.|.
CASRGGNYGYTF
TGTGCCAGCAGGGGGGGGAACTATGGCTACACCTTC
>TRBJ2-5|TRBV9|14|once|TRBD1
CASSVGTVAETQYF
TGTGCCAGCAGCGTGGGGACAGTCGCGGAGACCCAGTACTTC
>TRBJ1-5|TRBV7-2|14|.|.
CASSQSRGNQPQHF
TGTGCCAGCAGCCAAAGCAGGGGCAATCAGCCCCAGCATTTT
>TRBJ2-3|TRBV11-3|16|.|TRBD2
CASSLRGAGGPDTQYF
TGTGCCAGCAGCTTAAGGGGAGCGGGGGGGCCAGATACGCAGTATTTT
>TRBJ2-2|TRBV5-5|16|.|.
CASSLGGGRNTGELFF
TGTGCCAGCAGCTTGGGGGGAGGAAGAAACACCGGGGAGCTGTTTTTT
>TRBJ2-2|TRBV5-4|16|.|TRBD2
CASSFGGRGNTGELFF
TGTGCCAGCAGCTTTGGCGGGAGGGGGAACACCGGGGAGCTGTTTTTT
>TRBJ1-1|TRBV30|12|few|.
CAWSGRGGSAFF
TGTGCCTGGAGCGGCCGGGGGGGTAGTGCTTTCTTT
>TRBJ1-4|TRBV9|15|.|TRBD1
CASSPRGPTNEKLFF
TGTGCCAGCAGCCCTAGGGGGCCAACTAATGAAAAACTGTTTTTT
>TRBJ1-1|TRBV10-3|14|.|.
CAIRREGWGTEAFF
TGTGCCATCAGGAGGGAGGGCTGGGGCACTGAAGCTTTCTTT
>TRBJ2-2|TRBV4-3|16|.|TRBD2
CASSQDLLAGPGELFF
TGCGCCAGCAGCCAAGATCTCCTAGCGGGACCGGGGGAGCTGTTTTTT
>TRBJ2-2|TRBV9|17|.|TRBD2
CASSVGLAGGVTGELFF
TGTGCCAGCAGCGTAGGACTAGCGGGAGGAGTAACCGGGGAGCTGTTTTTT
>TRBJ1-2|TRBV19|15|.|TRBD1
CASSLRQGYDYGYTF
TGTGCCAGTAGCCTACGACAGGGCTACGACTATGGCTACACCTTC
>TRBJ1-1|TRBV7-2|13|.|.
CASSLVDPGEAFF
TGTGCCAGCAGCTTAGTTGACCCAGGTGAGGCTTTCTTT
>TRBJ1-1|TRBV2|13|.|TRBD1
CASNQGANTEAFF
TGTGCCAGCAATCAGGGGGCGAACACTGAAGCTTTCTTT
>TRBJ2-1|TRBV2|14|.|.
CASASGTIYNEQFF
TGTGCCAGCGCATCCGGGACAATTTACAATGAGCAGTTCTTC
>TRBJ1-1|TRBV6-5|14|once|.
CASSYQRGGAEAFF
TGTGCCAGCAGTTACCAGAGGGGAGGAGCTGAAGCTTTCTTT
>TRBJ2-3|TRBV7-8|14|.|.
CASSRVGGTDTQYF
TGTGCCAGCAGCCGAGTGGGCGGCACAGATACGCAGTATTTT
>TRBJ2-1|TRBV7-2|14|.|.
CASSFDSSYNEQFF
TGTGCCAGCAGCTTCGACTCCTCCTACAATGAGCAGTTCTTC
>TRBJ2-7|TRBV5-1|15|.|TRBD2
CASSLFATSRFEQYF
TGCGCCAGCAGCTTGTTCGCGACTAGCAGATTCGAGCAGTACTTC
>TRBJ2-2|TRBV7-8|17|.|TRBD2
CASRPLAGGPNTGELFF
TGTGCCAGCAGACCCCTAGCGGGAGGCCCGAACACCGGGGAGCTGTTTTTT
>TRBJ1-1|TRBV19|19|once|.
CASSIKSLPGGTWNTEAFF
TGTGCCAGTAGTATAAAATCACTCCCGGGGGGCACGTGGAACACTGAAGCTTTCTTT